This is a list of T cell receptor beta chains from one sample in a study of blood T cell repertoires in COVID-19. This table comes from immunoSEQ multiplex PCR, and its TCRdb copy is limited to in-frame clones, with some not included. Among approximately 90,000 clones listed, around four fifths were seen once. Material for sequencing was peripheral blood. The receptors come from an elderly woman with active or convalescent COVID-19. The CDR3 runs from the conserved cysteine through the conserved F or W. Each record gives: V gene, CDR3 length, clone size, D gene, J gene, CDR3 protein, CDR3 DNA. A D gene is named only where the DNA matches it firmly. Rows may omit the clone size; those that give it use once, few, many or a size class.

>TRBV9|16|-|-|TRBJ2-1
CASSVGIRAGYNEQFF
TGTGCCAGCAGCGTAGGGATCAGGGCCGGATACAATGAGCAGTTCTTC
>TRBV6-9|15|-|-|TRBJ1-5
CASSLQGPSNQPQHF
TGTGCCAGCAGCCTACAGGGACCTAGCAATCAGCCCCAGCATTTT
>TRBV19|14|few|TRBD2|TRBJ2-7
CASSLRAGSYEQYF
TGTGCCAGTAGTCTTCGAGCGGGATCCTACGAGCAGTACTTC
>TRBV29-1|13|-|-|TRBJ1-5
CSVEDRANQPQHF
TGCAGCGTTGAAGATAGAGCCAATCAGCCCCAGCATTTT
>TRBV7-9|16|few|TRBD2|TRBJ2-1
CASSLSSGSSYNEQFF
TGTGCCAGCAGCTTAAGTAGCGGGAGTTCCTACAATGAGCAGTTCTTC
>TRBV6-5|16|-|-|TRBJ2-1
CASSYDLARSYNEQFF
TGTGCCAGCAGTTACGACCTAGCCCGCTCCTACAATGAGCAGTTCTTC
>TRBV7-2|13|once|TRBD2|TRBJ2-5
CASSFSGGETQYF
TGTGCCAGCAGCTTCTCGGGAGGGGAGACCCAGTACTTC
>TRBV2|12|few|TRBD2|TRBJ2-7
CATQAGEYEQYF
TGTGCCACGCAGGCGGGGGAATACGAGCAGTACTTC
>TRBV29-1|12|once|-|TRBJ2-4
CSVVRGQNIQYF
TGCAGCGTTGTTCGTGGCCAAAACATTCAGTACTTC
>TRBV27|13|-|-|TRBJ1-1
CASSFKQDTEAFF
TGTGCCAGCAGTTTCAAACAAGACACTGAAGCTTTCTTT
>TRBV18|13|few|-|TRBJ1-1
CASSPRSLSEAFF
TGTGCCAGCTCACCGCGGAGTTTATCTGAAGCTTTCTTT
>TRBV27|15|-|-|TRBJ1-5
CASSLFSGYNQPQHF
TGTGCCAGCAGTTTATTCTCAGGGTACAATCAGCCCCAGCATTTT
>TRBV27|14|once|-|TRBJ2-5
CASRQTSGPGAQYF
TGTGCCAGCAGGCAGACGTCGGGACCGGGGGCCCAGTACTTC
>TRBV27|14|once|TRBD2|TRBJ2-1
CASSRDGGAWEQFF
TGTGCCAGCAGTCGGGACGGGGGGGCGTGGGAGCAGTTCTTC
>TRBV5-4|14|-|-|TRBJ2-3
CASSLAGNTDTQYF
TGTGCCAGCAGCTTGGCGGGGAACACAGATACGCAGTATTTT
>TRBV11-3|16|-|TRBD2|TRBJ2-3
CASSLLAGGRTDTQYF
TGTGCCAGCAGTCTTCTAGCGGGGGGTCGAACAGATACGCAGTATTTT
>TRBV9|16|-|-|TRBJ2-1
CASSVVGGAVYNEQFF
TGTGCCAGCAGCGTAGTTGGCGGAGCCGTCTACAATGAGCAGTTCTTC
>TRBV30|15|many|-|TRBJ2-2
CASPESDPNTGELFF
TGTGCCTCCCCGGAGAGCGACCCGAACACCGGGGAGCTGTTTTTT
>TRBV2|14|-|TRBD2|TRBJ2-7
CASTPGRGSHEQYF
TGTGCCAGCACCCCAGGGCGGGGGTCCCACGAGCAGTACTTC
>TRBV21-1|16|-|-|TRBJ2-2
CASSKGTSGGGGELFF
TGTGCCAGCAGCAAAGGGACTAGCGGCGGGGGCGGGGAGCTGTTTTTT
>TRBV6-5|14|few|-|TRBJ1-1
CASSATLQGREAFF
TGTGCCAGCAGCGCCACTCTACAGGGCAGGGAAGCTTTCTTT
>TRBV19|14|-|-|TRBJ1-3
CASIPGMPVDTIYF
TGTGCCAGTATCCCCGGGATGCCGGTGGACACCATATATTTT